What follows are 27 T cell receptor beta chains derived from one specimen sequenced in a study of cytomegalovirus exposure and HLA in healthy donors. PCR amplification relied on 60 Vbeta primers (plus 13 Jbeta primers). Some clones are missing from TCRdb's copy, which holds only in-frame ones; the method was immunoSEQ multiplex PCR. The table lists about 35,000 clones. Sequences were obtained from PBMCs. The receptors were gathered from a woman aged 35 to 49 in good health and CMV-seropositive.

Worth noting for this clone: The conserved phenylalanine or tryptophan normally closing the CDR3 is absent here, so this likely arose from a read error. This rearrangement joins TRBV29-1 to TRBJ1-2; a possible D gene is TRBD1 (6 bases). In germline, CDR1 is SQVTM, CDR2 ANQGSEA. CDR3 length equals 10 residues. Deletions cut 6 bases from V and 10 bases from J, with 12 bases between. The CDR3 nucleotides read TGCAGCGTGGGGACGGGACACTACACCCTC. The encoded protein is CSVGTGHYTL.

This rearrangement joins TRBV7-9 to TRBJ1-4, with 7 bases matching TRBD1. CDR3 length equals 16 residues. Germline V CDR1 and CDR2: SEHNR, FQNEAQ (reference sequence). The V segment lost 5 bases and the J segment 8 bases; nucleotides outside the gene matches: 14. The CDR3 DNA is TGTGCCAGCAGCAATAGCGGGGAGACAGGGAGAGAAAAACTGTTTTTT. Protein: CASSNSGETGREKLFF.

V gene TRBV10-3 combines with J gene TRBJ2-7; 10 bases line up with TRBD2. The CDR3 length is 15 residues. The ends lost 4 bases at V and 4 bases at J; junction bases unmatched: 7. Germline CDR1 reads ENHRY; CDR2 reads SYGVKD. As DNA, the CDR3 is TGTGCCATCAGTGTTGTTAGCGGGAGGAGGTACGAGCAGTACTTC. It specifies CAISVVSGRRYEQYF.

The chain combines TRBV4-1 with TRBJ1-5, with D possibly TRBD1 on 6 matching bases. Germline CDR1 reads MGHRA; CDR2 reads YSYEKL. Trimming took 3 bases from V and 4 from J, leaving 10 bases between them. CDR3 length: 14 residues. The DNA for the CDR3 is TGCGCCAGCAGCCAGGACAGTACAAATCAGCCCCAGCATTTT. Encoded protein: CASSQDSTNQPQHF.

This chain's CDR3 is CASRERPGDPTDTQYF. The CDR3 DNA is TGTGCCAGCAGAGAGCGTCCGGGAGATCCCACAGATACGCAGTATTTT. The rearrangement uses TRBV2 and TRBJ2-3; D perhaps matches TRBD2 (6 bases). V was pared by 6 bases and J by 2 bases, with 18 bases between. The CDR3 runs 16 residues. In germline, CDR1 is SNHLY, CDR2 FYNNEI.

The CDR3 loop reads CASRTPGLTYEQYF. Written as DNA, the CDR3 is TGTGCCAGCAGGACCCCGGGACTAACCTACGAGCAGTACTTC. This rearrangement joins TRBV5-4 to TRBJ2-7; TRBD2 aligns across 7 bases. V shed 5 bases, J shed 2 bases, and the junction held 7 bases outside the gene matches. The CDR3 is 14 amino acids. Germline loops: CDR1 SGHNT, CDR2 YYREEE (reference sequence).

The chain has TRBV2 and TRBJ2-4; 11 nucleotides line up with TRBD2. V dropped 11 bases and J dropped 0; count of bases not matched to a gene: 3. Germline assignment: CDR1 SNHLY and CDR2 FYNNEI. The CDR3 runs to 14 residues. Written as DNA, the CDR3 is TGTGCCCGCGGACTAGCGGGAGCCAAAAACATTCAGTACTTC. Translation: CARGLAGAKNIQYF.

The chain is built from TRBV28 and TRBJ2-7; 10 nucleotides agree with TRBD1. Trimming took 5 bases from V and 5 from J; bases not matched to a gene: 6. Germline values: CDR1 MDHEN, CDR2 SYDVKM. The CDR3 sequence is 14 residues long. The CDR3 is CASSTGTGVHEQYF. The CDR3 region has the DNA TGTGCCAGCAGTACGGGGACAGGGGTGCACGAGCAGTACTTC.

The chain uses TRBV9 and TRBJ2-7, with D perhaps matching TRBD2 (5 bases). V lost 5 bases and J lost 0, with 6 bases in between. This CDR3 has 12 amino acids. CDR1 and CDR2 (germline): SGDLS, YYNGEE. The chain's CDR3 is CASSGSSYEQYF. The CDR3 region has the DNA TGTGCCAGCAGTGGGAGCTCCTACGAGCAGTACTTC.

This chain uses TRBV6-1 with TRBJ1-5; a possible D gene is TRBD1 (5 bases). The CDR3 extends over 14 amino acids. The germline gives CDR1 MNHNS, CDR2 SASEGT. Trimming took off 7 bases at V and 2 bases at J, with 12 bases between the two ends. The CDR3 DNA is TGTGCCAGCATGGGGGACTGGGGCAATCAGCCCCAGCATTTT. Its translation is CASMGDWGNQPQHF.

CDR3 in DNA: TGCGCCAGCAGTGAGGGGGTCAGGGGCTCTGGGGCCAACGTCCTGACTTTC. The encoded protein is CASSEGVRGSGANVLTF. The chain is built from TRBV10-2 and TRBJ2-6, with TRBD1 as a possible D gene (6 bases). The V and J ends lost 2 bases and 0 bases respectively, with 11 bases between them. In germline, CDR1 is WSHSY, CDR2 SAAADI. The CDR3 length is 17 residues.

J is TRBJ1-2 and V is TRBV18; D is uncertain. The CDR3 has 14 residues. V lost 6 bases to trimming and J lost 2 bases, with 13 bases between them. The germline V gene has CDR1 KGHSH and CDR2 LQKENI. As DNA, the CDR3 is TGTGCCAGCTCTCCAATCCCAGAAAACTATGGCTACACCTTC. It is translated as CASSPIPENYGYTF.

This chain links TRBV28 with TRBJ1-4; 10 bases are a match to TRBD1. The CDR3 is 15 residues long. The germline V gene encodes CDR1 MDHEN and CDR2 SYDVKM. V lost 6 bases and J lost 6; bases outside the gene matches: 7. The CDR3 here is CASREETGGYEKLFF. The CDR3 nucleotides are TGTGCCAGCAGAGAGGAGACAGGGGGCTATGAAAAACTGTTTTTT.

This sequence joins TRBV14 and TRBJ2-3; 10 bases agree with TRBD2. CDR1 and CDR2 (germline): SGHDN, FVKESK. This CDR3 contains 16 residues. V was clipped by 0 bases and J by 5 bases; unmatched bases: 5. CDR3 protein: CASSQDLAGVVDTQYF. CDR3 coding DNA: TGTGCCAGCAGCCAAGACCTAGCGGGAGTAGTAGATACGCAGTATTTT.

The genes are TRBV11-2 and TRBJ2-3; 14 nucleotides agree with TRBD2. The CDR3 length is 20 residues. CDR1 SGHAT and CDR2 FQNNGV come from the germline V gene. J lost 0 bases, V lost 0 bases, and 8 bases had no gene match. The CDR3 region is CASSLDPGLAGEGSTDTQYF. As DNA, the CDR3 is TGTGCCAGCAGCTTAGATCCGGGACTAGCGGGAGAGGGGAGCACAGATACGCAGTATTTT.

Concerning this clone: At one of its ends the junction is not consistent with the germline gene, which may arise from a read error. The rearrangement uses TRBV7-7 and TRBJ2-6; 11 bases are a match to TRBD1. Per the germline V gene, CDR1 is SSHAT and CDR2 is FNYEAQ (reference sequence). The CDR3 covers 17 residues. The DNA for the CDR3 is TGTGCTAGCAGCTTAGGGACAGGGGGTTCTGGGGCCAACGTCCTGACTTTC. Translation gives CASSLGTGGSGANVLTF.

The V call is TRBV7-9, the J call TRBJ1-2; a possible D gene is TRBD1 (5 bases). The CDR3 consists of 13 residues. Germline loops: CDR1 SEHNR, CDR2 FQNEAQ (reference sequence). Deletions cut 5 bases from V and 4 bases from J, with 11 bases between. In nucleotides, the CDR3 is TGTGCCAGCAGCCCAACAGGATCCTATGGCTACACCTTC. The encoded protein is CASSPTGSYGYTF.

V usage is TRBV10-1 and J usage is TRBJ2-1; 10 positions agree with TRBD2. This CDR3 spans 12 amino acids. The germline V gene encodes CDR1 WNHNN and CDR2 SYGVQD (reference sequence). The V gene end was trimmed by 7 bases and the J gene end by 7 bases; junction bases not matched to a gene: 1. The CDR3 here is CASKAGGNEQFF. In DNA, the CDR3 is TGCGCCAGCAAAGCGGGAGGGAATGAGCAGTTCTTC.

This sequence joins TRBV19 and TRBJ1-2, with D uncertain. Germline V gives CDR1 LNHDA, CDR2 SQIVND (reference sequence). The V end was cut by 9 bases, the J end by 1 base, with 15 bases between. The CDR3 loop spans 14 amino acids. Here the CDR3 reads CASRSQRGNYGYTF. CDR3 nucleotide sequence: TGTGCCAGCAGGTCTCAACGTGGTAACTATGGCTACACCTTC.

The chain joins TRBV4-2 to TRBJ2-1, with 12 bases matching TRBD2. The germline V gene encodes CDR1 LGHNA and CDR2 YNFKEQ. V dropped 0 bases and J dropped 5; count of bases not matched to a gene: 2. This CDR3 is 16 amino acids long. The CDR3, as DNA: TGTGCCAGCAGCCAAGATGGGACTAGCGGGCACAATGAGCAGTTCTTC. This codes for CASSQDGTSGHNEQFF.

V usage is TRBV30 and J usage is TRBJ2-1; D gene ambiguous. Between the trimmed V and J ends, which lost 2 bases and 5 bases, there was a span of 4 bases. There are 11 residues in the CDR3. Per the germline V gene, CDR1 is GTSNPN and CDR2 is SVGIG (reference sequence). The CDR3 DNA is TGTGCCTGGAGTTCAGACAATGAGCAGTTCTTC. This translates into CAWSSDNEQFF.

This chain connects TRBV30 to TRBJ2-3; 9 bases line up with TRBD1. Germline assignment: CDR1 GTSNPN and CDR2 SVGIG (reference sequence). This CDR3 contains 13 residues. Unmatched junction bases numbered 3, after V lost 5 bases and J lost 3 bases. CDR3 bases: TGTGCCTGGTCCGGGACAGGGACAGATACGCAGTATTTT. It translates to CAWSGTGTDTQYF.

The chain joins TRBV29-1 to TRBJ2-1, with 15 nucleotides matching TRBD2. Germline CDR1 SQVTM, CDR2 ANQGSEA. The J segment lost 13 bases and the V segment lost 7 bases, leaving 5 bases of the junction unmatched. CDR3 length: 12 residues. The CDR3 nucleotides are TGCAGCGAAGGACTAGCGGGAGGGCCTCAGTTCTTC. This translates into CSEGLAGGPQFF.

This sequence joins TRBV9 and TRBJ2-3; 7 positions match TRBD1. Germline-derived CDR1 and CDR2 are SGDLS and YYNGEE. The CDR3 contains 14 residues. The V gene end was trimmed by 3 bases and the J gene end by 6 bases; junction bases not matched to a gene: 7. The CDR3 coding sequence is TGTGCCAGCAGCGCCTATGACAGGGTCGATACGCAGTATTTT. Amino acids: CASSAYDRVDTQYF.

The V gene is TRBV30, the J gene TRBJ2-1; TRBD1 might be the D (6 bases). The CDR3 runs 16 residues. The V end was cut by 2 bases, the J end by 5 bases, with 19 bases between. The germline CDR1 and CDR2 sequences are GTSNPN and SVGIG (reference sequence). The CDR3 protein is CAWSPSTSGADNEQFF. The CDR3 coding sequence is TGTGCCTGGAGTCCCTCCACCTCAGGGGCTGACAATGAGCAGTTCTTC.

The genes are TRBV9 and TRBJ1-1; 7 positions match TRBD1. This CDR3 contains 15 residues. CDR1 is SGDLS, CDR2 YYNGEE, per germline. V lost 0 bases, J lost 8 bases, and 10 bases stayed unmatched. As DNA, the CDR3 is TGTGCCAGCAGCGTAGCAGGGACAGTCGTGCGAGAAGCTTTCTTT. Its protein product is CASSVAGTVVREAFF.

J is TRBJ1-2 and V is TRBV30; 8 bases fit TRBD1. V trimming: 3 bases; J trimming: 4 bases; junction bases outside the gene matches: 13. From germline, CDR1 is GTSNPN and CDR2 SVGIG (reference sequence). CDR3 length: 16 amino acids. This CDR3 is CAWRAGGQGGGYGYTF. The CDR3 region has the DNA TGTGCCTGGAGGGCCGGAGGACAGGGTGGAGGCTATGGCTACACCTTC.